Each of the 10 T cell receptor beta chains below was sequenced from the same sample in a study of CXCR3-negative and CXCR3-positive naive CD8 T cells. Their target antigens are unknown. Study outcomes and limitations: TRB CDR3s were more hydrophobic in CXCR3-positive than in CXCR3-negative naive cells.

Libraries were UMI-labeled 5' RACE TRB cDNA. Reprocessing the 5' RACE reads, TCRdb reports a single entry for every CDR3 protein and omits DNA. Its table lists around 88,000 distinct CDR3 sequences. The sample taken for sequencing was naive CXCR3+ CD8+ T cells from blood. Subset indicated: CD45RO-CCR7+CD27+CD95- naive CD8+ T cells expressing CXCR3 (TNR3+). The source is a human donor in good health. Some clones in this sample may be carry-over from other donors' samples.

The genes are TRBV19 and TRBJ1-5; TCRdb picks TRBD1, but there is no DNA to check that call. This CDR3 has 16 amino acids. Germline V gene data show CDR1 as LNHDA and CDR2 as SQIVND (reference sequence). The CDR3 here is CASSARGAVSNQPQHF.

CDR3 in amino acids: CAISEPDRGLYSYEQYF. The chain couples TRBV10-3 to TRBJ2-7; TCRdb proposes TRBD1, but this gene call is untestable without DNA. Germline CDR1 reads ENHRY; CDR2 reads SYGVKD. The CDR3 loop spans 17 amino acids.

The gene calls are TRBV3-1 and TRBJ2-7; TCRdb proposes TRBD1, but this gene call is untestable without DNA. Germline V CDR1 and CDR2: LGHDT, YNNKEL (reference sequence). This CDR3 is 13 amino acids long. CDR3 sequence reads: CASSPTGLYEQYF.

V gene TRBV19 combines with J gene TRBJ2-1; TCRdb gives TRBD1 as the D gene, but with no DNA this cannot be confirmed. Germline V gene data show CDR1 as LNHDA and CDR2 as SQIVND (reference sequence). CDR3 length: 16 residues. CDR3 sequence reads: CASRDRGYSSYNEQFF.

The rearrangement uses TRBV7-9 and TRBJ2-5; with no DNA, the TCRdb D assignment of TRBD2 cannot be verified. CDR3 size: 14 residues. The germline CDR1 and CDR2 sequences are SEHNR and FQNEAQ (reference sequence). The CDR3: CASSNSGTQETQYF.

J is TRBJ1-2 and V is TRBV11-3; TCRdb lists TRBD1, though no DNA is available to test this call. The CDR3 consists of 17 residues. Germline V CDR1 and CDR2: SGHNT, YENEEA. The chain's CDR3 is CASSPRTGGVPNYGYTF. Full variable domain (rest looked up from reference TRBV11-3 and TRBJ1-2): EAGVVQSPRYKIIEKKQPVAFWCNPISGHNTLYWYLQNLGQGPELLIRYENEEAVDDSQLPKDRFSAERLKGVDSTLKIQPAELGDSAVYLCASSPRTGGVPNYGYTFGSGTRLTVV.

The rearrangement uses TRBV20-1 and TRBJ1-1; TCRdb's D call of TRBD1 is untestable without DNA. The CDR3 spans 14 residues. In germline, CDR1 is DFQATT, CDR2 SNEGSKA (reference sequence). This chain's CDR3 is CSAGRQGSDTEAFF.

This sequence joins TRBV19 and TRBJ2-6; TCRdb outputs TRBD1, but without DNA this stays unchecked. The CDR3 has 18 residues. Germline assignment: CDR1 LNHDA and CDR2 SQIVND (reference sequence). CDR3: CASTAGGQGAPGANVLTF.

The V and J genes are TRBV7-3 and TRBJ2-1; with no DNA, the TCRdb D assignment of TRBD1 cannot be verified. CDR3 length: 15 amino acids. Germline loops: CDR1 SGHTA, CDR2 FQGTGA. CDR3 residues: CASSFTGQVSDEQFF.

The V call is TRBV21-1, the J call TRBJ2-1; TCRdb returns TRBD2, unconfirmable since there is no DNA. TRBV21-1 is a listed pseudogene. This CDR3 region has 17 residues. CDR3 amino acids: CASSPGVALRSYNEQFF.